The 30 T cell receptor beta chains below were found in one sample sequenced in a study of blood T cells in healthy people across ages. PCR was performed a second time for roughly 7 to 12 cycles using a sample-barcoded 5' primer and a J-beta primer mix. Using its own MiXCR run on the 5' RACE reads, TCRdb lists one record per CDR3 protein. The sample lists 550,000 to 700,000 distinct CDR3 sequences, approximately 25% seen once, with roughly 18% in the top ten. Source material: blood. The receptors here all came from a woman between 70 and 85 years old in good health.

This clonotype has just a few counts. This chain links TRBV3-1 with TRBJ2-7; D is tentatively TRBD1 or TRBD2 (6 bases each). CDR3 length equals 16 residues. Germline V gene sequence: CDR1 LGHDT, CDR2 YNNKEL (reference sequence). Trimming left V 4 bases short and J 5 bases short, with 21 bases between. The CDR3 coding sequence is TGTGCCAGCAGCCGGAGGGCACAGGGCGGGTTTAACGAGCAGTACTTC. It codes for CASSRRAQGGFNEQYF.

The chain links TRBV20-1 to TRBJ2-7, with D tentatively TRBD2 (5 bases). Per germline, CDR1 DFQATT and CDR2 SNEGSKA (reference sequence). Trimming stripped 6 bases from V and 0 bases from J, with 15 bases between. The CDR3 loop spans 14 amino acids. The CDR3 is CSAADFGSSYEQYF. The CDR3 DNA follows: TGCAGTGCCGCGGACTTTGGAAGCTCCTACGAGCAGTACTTC.

This chain links TRBV5-1 with TRBJ2-3; a weak D match, TRBD2 (6 bases). Germline V gene lookup returns CDR1 SGHRS and CDR2 YFSETQ. The CDR3 runs to 15 residues. V lost 4 bases and J 1 base, leaving 13 bases between the germline ends. The CDR3 region has the DNA TGCGCCAGCAGCCCCGGAGGGCCGGGCACAGATACGCAGTATTTT. It translates to CASSPGGPGTDTQYF.

The chain links TRBV20-1 to TRBJ2-1, with 12 bases fitting TRBD2. After removal of 3 bases from V and 7 bases from J, the junction contained 10 bases not matched to a gene. This CDR3 has 16 amino acids. The germline CDR1 and CDR2 sequences are DFQATT and SNEGSKA (reference sequence). CDR3 sequence reads: CSASDSGLAGLNEQFF. In DNA form, the CDR3 reads TGCAGTGCTAGTGACTCGGGACTAGCGGGTTTAAATGAGCAGTTCTTC.

This sequence joins TRBV28 and TRBJ1-2; 8 bases are a match to TRBD1. The CDR3 runs 14 residues. Looked up from germline, CDR1 is MDHEN and CDR2 is SYDVKM. Unmatched junction bases numbered 7, after V lost 2 bases and J lost 8 bases. For the CDR3, the DNA is TGTGCCAGCAGTTTACCGGACAGGGTGGGAGGCTACACCTTC. The encoded protein is CASSLPDRVGGYTF.

This clonotype occurred many times. An end of the junction does not agree with germline; a read error may underlie this. The chain has TRBV25-1 and TRBJ2-7, with D uncertain. CDR1 is MGHDK, CDR2 SYGVNS, per germline. The CDR3 has 11 amino acids. CDR3 nucleotides: TGTGCCAGCAGTCGATCCTTCGAGCAGTACTTC. Encoded protein: CASSRSFEQYF.

This clonotype occurred a few times. This chain joins TRBV6-2 or TRBV6-3 and TRBJ1-2; D perhaps matches TRBD1 (5 bases). From germline, CDR1 is MNHEY and CDR2 SVGEGT. This CDR3 region has 15 residues. V was clipped by 2 bases and J by 8 bases, with 18 bases between them. The DNA for the CDR3 is TGTGCCAGCAGTTACGGCCTGGGGCTGGGGTACGGCTACACCTTC. It specifies CASSYGLGLGYGYTF.

This chain connects TRBV7-2 to TRBJ1-2; D not resolved. The CDR3 is 11 residues long. Per the germline V gene, CDR1 is SGHTA and CDR2 is FQGNSA. V lost 7 bases and J lost 7, with 10 bases in between. The CDR3 nucleotides read TGTGCCAGCACCAACAGTCCTGGCTACACCTTC. Its protein is CASTNSPGYTF.

J is TRBJ2-3 and V is TRBV29-1; D possibly corresponds to TRBD2 (6 bases). Germline CDR1 and CDR2: SQVTM and ANQGSEA. The CDR3 contains 15 residues. The germline V and J ends were trimmed by 8 bases and 5 bases, with 23 bases remaining between them. In nucleotides, the CDR3 is TGCAGCTCAACTGGAGGGAAGTTGCACAGAGATACGCAGTATTTT. Protein sequence: CSSTGGKLHRDTQYF.

This clonotype was recorded at least ten times. V and J are TRBV29-1 and TRBJ2-3; 10 positions match TRBD1. The length of the CDR3 is 14 residues. Trimming took 7 bases from V and 3 from J; bases not matched to a gene: 7. Germline CDR1 and CDR2: SQVTM and ANQGSEA. The CDR3 DNA follows: TGCAGCGCCTCCTGGACAGGGGGAACAGATACGCAGTATTTT. It specifies CSASWTGGTDTQYF.

The sample holds many counts of this clonotype. The chain joins TRBV7-2 to TRBJ2-5, with D unclear. The CDR3 spans 12 residues. V dropped 4 bases and J dropped 5 bases, with 8 bases sitting between them. The germline V gene has CDR1 SGHTA and CDR2 FQGNSA. The CDR3 loop is CASSSSFETQYF. For the CDR3, the DNA is TGTGCCAGCAGCTCCTCCTTTGAGACCCAGTACTTC.

The chain carries TRBV18 and TRBJ2-1; either TRBD1 or TRBD2 may fit D (6 bases each). The germline gives CDR1 KGHSH, CDR2 LQKENI. The length of the CDR3 is 14 residues. V lost 3 bases, J lost 6 bases, and 12 bases lay in between. The CDR3 reads CASSPLGGGNEQFF. CDR3 DNA sequence: TGTGCCAGCTCACCTCTCGGAGGGGGCAATGAGCAGTTCTTC.

As to this clonotype: One junction end does not reproduce the germline sequence, and a read error may be involved. V and J are TRBV11-1 and TRBJ2-3; D not certain. Germline V gives CDR1 SGHAT, CDR2 FQDESV (reference sequence). CDR3 length: 16 residues. The CDR3 protein is CASSFPAGRIGDTQCF. The CDR3 nucleotides are TGTGCCAGCAGCTTTCCGGCAGGTCGCATCGGAGATACGCAGTGTTTT.

The chain joins TRBV7-9 to TRBJ2-1, with 8 nucleotides matching TRBD1. The CDR3 totals 15 residues. Germline CDR1 reads SEHNR; CDR2 reads FQNEAQ (reference sequence). J gave up 9 bases and V 6 bases, and 13 bases lay outside the gene matches. CDR3: CASRGGQGPPGEQFF. The CDR3 DNA reads as TGTGCCAGCAGAGGAGGACAGGGCCCCCCGGGTGAGCAGTTCTTC.

The genes are TRBV30 and TRBJ2-2; the D is unclear. The CDR3 runs 15 residues. Germline lookup yields CDR1 GTSNPN and CDR2 SVGIG (reference sequence). The ends were cut back, 0 bases at V and 4 bases at J, with 12 bases in the middle. The CDR3 region has the DNA TGTGCCTGGAGTGTACGCGGTACGTTCACCGGGGAGCTGTTTTTT. Translation: CAWSVRGTFTGELFF.

This clonotype was seen more than once but under ten times. The V and J genes are TRBV9 and TRBJ2-5; D not resolved. Germline lookup yields CDR1 SGDLS and CDR2 YYNGEE. Between the trimmed V and J ends, which lost 0 bases and 4 bases, there was a span of 13 bases. CDR3 length: 15 residues. Here the CDR3 reads CASSVVPGTVETQYF. CDR3 coding DNA: TGTGCCAGCAGCGTAGTGCCGGGTACGGTAGAGACCCAGTACTTC.

This clonotype was picked up a small number of times. J is TRBJ1-4 and V is TRBV4-3, with a possible D match to TRBD1 (5 bases). Trimming took off 4 bases at V and 2 bases at J, with 8 bases between the two ends. Germline values: CDR1 LGHNA, CDR2 YSLEER. The CDR3 is made up of 14 amino acids. CDR3 in DNA: TGCGCCAGCAGCCGACAGTTCACTAATGAAAAACTGTTTTTT. Translated: CASSRQFTNEKLFF.

The rearrangement uses TRBV7-2 and TRBJ1-2, with a tentative D call TRBD1 (6 bases). The CDR3 has 15 amino acids. Trimming took 5 bases from V and 5 from J, leaving 18 bases between them. Looked up from germline, CDR1 is SGHTA and CDR2 is FQGNSA. CDR3 nucleotide sequence: TGTGCCAGCAGCGTACCCGGGGGCAATATTTATGGCTACACCTTC. The encoded protein is CASSVPGGNIYGYTF.

This clonotype showed up just a few times. This chain uses TRBV12-3 or TRBV12-4 with TRBJ2-2; a weak D match, TRBD2 (6 bases). V was cut by 6 bases and J by 4 bases, with 15 bases left in between. The CDR3 runs 15 residues. The CDR3 coding sequence is TGTGCCAGCAGACTGGGAGGCGTGAGCACCGGGGAGCTGTTTTTT. Its translation: CASRLGGVSTGELFF.

This clonotype has more than one count but fewer than ten. The chain links TRBV10-3 to TRBJ2-7; D is unresolved. V lost 5 bases and J 8 bases, leaving 16 bases between the germline ends. This CDR3 region has 13 residues. CDR1 and CDR2 from the germline V gene are ENHRY and SYGVKD. The CDR3 DNA sequence: TGTGCCATCAGTTCCAACGGTAGGTCCAAGCAGTACTTC. It yields the protein CAISSNGRSKQYF.

This chain joins TRBV13 and TRBJ2-1; TRBD2 aligns across 10 bases. V trimming: 5 bases; J trimming: 6 bases; junction bases outside the gene matches: 10. Germline CDR1 and CDR2: PRHDT and FYEKMQ (reference sequence). The CDR3 extends over 16 amino acids. The CDR3 DNA sequence: TGTGCCAGCAGCCCGAGACTAAGCGGGGGGGCCAATGAGCAGTTCTTC. It encodes CASSPRLSGGANEQFF.

This clonotype was seen just once. V usage is TRBV5-1 and J usage is TRBJ1-2; no firm D call. CDR1 and CDR2 (germline): SGHRS, YFSETQ. The length of the CDR3 is 12 residues. With 0 bases removed from V and 8 bases from J, the gap between germline ends came to 8 bases. This CDR3 is CASSLGTEGYTF. DNA of the CDR3: TGCGCCAGCAGCTTGGGAACAGAGGGCTACACCTTC.

This clonotype was counted only a few times. The rearrangement joins TRBV29-1 to TRBJ2-5, with D unclear. V was trimmed by 2 bases and J by 5 bases, leaving 15 bases between them. From germline, CDR1 is SQVTM and CDR2 ANQGSEA. The CDR3 length is 14 residues. The chain's CDR3 is CSVETNLKTETQYF. CDR3 coding DNA: TGCAGCGTTGAAACTAACCTAAAAACGGAGACCCAGTACTTC. Variable domain in full (rest from reference TRBV29-1 and TRBJ2-5): SAVISQKPSRDICQRGTSLTIQCQVDSQVTMMFWYRQQPGQSLTLIATANQGSEATYESGFVIDKFPISRPNLTFSTLTVSNMSPEDSSIYLCSVETNLKTETQYFGPGTRLLVL.

The chain recombines TRBV9 with TRBJ2-5; 7 bases agree with TRBD2. The length of the CDR3 is 15 residues. The J segment lost 2 bases and the V segment lost 0 bases, leaving 4 bases of the junction unmatched. Germline values: CDR1 SGDLS, CDR2 YYNGEE. The DNA of the CDR3 is TGTGCCAGCAGCGTAGATAGCGGGTCTCAAGAGACCCAGTACTTC. It is translated as CASSVDSGSQETQYF.

This clonotype was recorded many times. V is TRBV5-1 and J is TRBJ1-3; possible D gene TRBD1, 5 bases. V was clipped by 0 bases and J by 4 bases, with 11 bases between them. This CDR3 region has 15 residues. Per germline, CDR1 SGHRS and CDR2 YFSETQ. For the CDR3, the DNA is TGCGCCAGCAGCTTGGTTGGGGGATCCGGAAACACCATATATTTT. Its protein product is CASSLVGGSGNTIYF.

This clonotype was counted ten times or more. Written as DNA, the CDR3 is TGCAGCGTTGAAGACCCAGCCCCCCGACAGGGGCCCTATGGCTACACCTTC. The encoded protein is CSVEDPAPRQGPYGYTF. V usage is TRBV29-1 and J usage is TRBJ1-2; 8 nucleotides agree with TRBD1. CDR3 length equals 17 residues. V shed 0 bases, J shed 4 bases, and the junction held 13 bases outside the gene matches. The germline V gene encodes CDR1 SQVTM and CDR2 ANQGSEA.

Notes on this clonotype: A junction boundary mismatches the germline segment, possibly from a read error. The CDR3 loop is CASSLGEQGARGTEAFF. The CDR3 nucleotides read TGTGCCAGCAGTTTAGGAGAACAGGGGGCGAGGGGCACTGAAGCCTTCTTT. The gene calls are TRBV12-3 or TRBV12-4 and TRBJ1-1; 9 bases match TRBD1. CDR3 size: 17 residues.

The genes are TRBV12-3 or TRBV12-4 and TRBJ2-7, with 7 bases identical to TRBD1. The CDR3 is 13 amino acids. Unmatched junction bases numbered 5, after V lost 7 bases and J lost 2 bases. This CDR3 reads CASKIQGTYEQYF. The CDR3 DNA reads as TGTGCCAGCAAGATACAGGGGACCTACGAGCAGTACTTC.

To note about this clonotype: With a much larger clone just one base away, this may be a read error. The genes are TRBV4-3 and TRBJ2-5; D might be TRBD2 (7 bases). The DNA matches TRBJ2-7 better at its end, which makes the J call doubtful. CDR1 is LGHNA and CDR2 is YSLEER in the germline V gene. There are 18 residues in the CDR3. DNA of the CDR3: TGCGCCAGCAGCCAAGGTATCATTCCGGGGGGCTTGTTATACGAGCAGTACTTC. The encoded protein is CASSQGIIPGGLLYEQYF.

This clonotype has more than one count but fewer than ten. The rearrangement uses TRBV3-1 and TRBJ2-1, with D possibly matching TRBD1 (6 bases). The J call may be faulty, since TRBJ2-5 better matches the DNA end. Germline CDR1 reads LGHDT; CDR2 reads YNNKEL (reference sequence). This CDR3 region has 13 residues. The CDR3 reads CAIRTAQTETQYF. The CDR3 DNA is TGTGCCATCCGGACAGCTCAAACCGAGACCCAGTACTTC.